This TCR beta chain was obtained from a study of T-cell memory formation after mild COVID-19. TCRdb analysed the 5' RACE reads with MiXCR anew, one entry per CDR3 protein. In the table there are some 490,000 distinct CDR3 sequences, around a sixth of which are singletons. This clonotype showed up many times. The material sequenced was PBMCs or a T cell subset sorted from them (not recorded which). This TCR came from an adult woman who had mild COVID-19 (a few samples of this study predate the infection). Cell type and time point are not known.

The DNA of the CDR3 is TGTGCCAGCAGTTACCTGACAGGGAACACTGAAGCTTTCTTT. Translated, it gives CASSYLTGNTEAFF. The V and J genes are TRBV6-5 and TRBJ1-1; tentatively, D is TRBD1 (6 bases). V lost 2 bases to trimming and J lost 1 base, with 8 bases between them. This CDR3 spans 14 amino acids. Germline CDR1 reads MNHEY; CDR2 reads SVGAGI.